Below, 21 T cell receptor beta chains from the same sample are listed, as sequenced in a study of T cell responses to AZD1222 COVID-19 vaccine. TCRdb keeps only in-frame clones here, not all; method: immunoSEQ multiplex PCR. The sample contains under 70,000 clones, roughly 80% of which appear only once. Here the sequenced sample was peripheral blood, taken on day 0 of AZD1222 vaccination. Every receptor here comes from an adult in good health.

V gene TRBV3-1 (or the pseudogene TRBV3-2) combines with J gene TRBJ1-1; perhaps TRBD1 as D (5 bases). Trimming pared 2 bases from V and 0 bases from J, leaving 13 bases between. This CDR3 contains 16 residues. Per the germline V gene, CDR1 is LGHDT and CDR2 is YNNKEL (reference sequence). The CDR3 spells CASSQYQGGVNTEAFF. The CDR3, as DNA: TGTGCCAGCAGCCAATATCAGGGTGGGGTGAACACTGAAGCTTTCTTT.

There are a few counts of this clone. The chain combines TRBV4-1 with TRBJ2-2; the match to TRBD2 covers 10 bases. CDR1 MGHRA and CDR2 YSYEKL come from the germline V gene. The ends lost 0 bases at V and 8 bases at J; junction bases unmatched: 6. The CDR3 spans 16 residues. This CDR3 is CASSQESGGADGELFF. CDR3 sequence (DNA): TGCGCCAGCAGCCAAGAGAGCGGGGGGGCTGATGGGGAGCTGTTTTTT.

The V call is TRBV6-2 or TRBV6-3, the J call TRBJ2-7; D uncertain. The CDR3 is made up of 13 amino acids. Germline V gene lookup returns CDR1 MNHEY and CDR2 SVGEGT. Trimming shortened V by 4 bases and J by 2 bases, and 9 bases separated the two germline ends. The CDR3, as DNA: TGTGCCAGCAGTTTTACAATGACCTACGAGCAGTACTTC. This sequence encodes CASSFTMTYEQYF.

This clone was counted once. The chain is built from TRBV6-2 or TRBV6-3 and TRBJ1-1; 8 positions agree with TRBD1. V shed 5 bases, J shed 8 bases, and the junction held 13 bases outside the gene matches. Per the germline V gene, CDR1 is MNHEY and CDR2 is SVGEGT. This CDR3 is built from 15 residues. The CDR3 sequence is CASSEKDRVVEEAFF. The CDR3 DNA reads TGTGCCAGCAGTGAGAAGGACAGGGTGGTAGAAGAAGCTTTCTTT.

The chain uses TRBV30 and TRBJ1-2; D gene uncertain. This CDR3 is built from 13 residues. Between the trimmed V and J ends, which lost 5 bases and 2 bases, there was a span of 12 bases. Germline CDR1 reads GTSNPN; CDR2 reads SVGIG (reference sequence). The CDR3 DNA sequence: TGTGCCTGGGGCATTACCCTAAACTATGGCTACACCTTC. Residues: CAWGITLNYGYTF.

This clone has a count of ten or more. V gene TRBV21-1 combines with J gene TRBJ2-5; the table's D gene call, TRBD1, was not cross checked with the DNA. TRBV21-1 corresponds to a pseudogene. This CDR3 region has 15 residues. The CDR3 DNA reads TGTGCCAGCAGCAAAGGGGGCAGGGTCGAGGAGACCCAGTACTTC. Protein sequence: CASSKGGRVEETQYF.

The V call is TRBV9, the J call TRBJ1-1, with 7 bases matching TRBD1. CDR1 and CDR2 from the germline V gene are SGDLS and YYNGEE. J was trimmed by 6 bases and V by 5 bases; bases with no gene match: 13. The CDR3 runs to 15 residues. The DNA of the CDR3 is TGTGCCAGCAGTCTAGGGGGCAGGGATGGGGCTGAAGCTTTCTTT. As protein: CASSLGGRDGAEAFF.

The chain links TRBV19 to TRBJ2-2; 10 bases map to TRBD2. Per germline, CDR1 LNHDA and CDR2 SQIVND (reference sequence). This CDR3 is built from 14 residues. The trim removed 11 bases at V and 5 bases at J, leaving 8 bases unmatched. The CDR3 region has the DNA TGTGCCGGGAAAGCGGGGGGGTATACCGGGGAGCTGTTTTTT. This gives the protein CAGKAGGYTGELFF.

The chain combines TRBV5-1 with TRBJ2-5; 12 bases fit TRBD2. Trimming cost V 7 bases and J 5 bases; bases outside gene matches: 9. CDR1 and CDR2 (germline): SGHRS, YFSETQ. This CDR3 is built from 15 residues. Here the CDR3 reads CASRASGGAGETQYF. The CDR3 DNA sequence: TGCGCCAGCCGCGCTAGCGGGGGGGCAGGGGAGACCCAGTACTTC.

This chain links TRBV29-1 with TRBJ2-1; D is unclear. Germline lookup yields CDR1 SQVTM and CDR2 ANQGSEA. V gave up 8 bases and J gave up 0 bases, with 11 bases separating them. CDR3 size: 13 residues. DNA for the CDR3: TGCAGCACTGAGGAATCCTCCTACAATGAGCAGTTCTTC. Amino acids: CSTEESSYNEQFF.

This rearrangement joins TRBV2 to TRBJ1-2, with unresolved D. CDR3 length: 13 amino acids. Germline V CDR1 and CDR2: SNHLY, FYNNEI. V gave up 7 bases and J gave up 0 bases, with 9 bases separating them. The CDR3 here is CASTGGANYGYTF. In DNA, the CDR3 is TGTGCCAGCACTGGCGGTGCTAACTATGGCTACACCTTC.

This clone was observed a few times. This sequence joins TRBV19 and TRBJ1-2, with TRBD1 as a possible D gene (6 bases). Germline V gene sequence: CDR1 LNHDA, CDR2 SQIVND (reference sequence). V was cut by 3 bases and J by 6 bases, with 8 bases left in between. This CDR3 has 12 residues. The CDR3 reads CASSMTGDGYTF. The CDR3 bases are TGTGCCAGTAGTATGACAGGAGATGGCTACACCTTC.

The J gene is TRBJ1-4, the V gene TRBV18; D call uncertain. V lost 4 bases to trimming and J lost 8 bases, with 20 bases between them. This CDR3 is built from 16 residues. Germline CDR1 reads KGHSH; CDR2 reads LQKENI. CDR3 sequence (DNA): TGTGCCAGCTCACTGACGCTTGGCCTGGATGGCGAAAAACTGTTTTTT. Translated: CASSLTLGLDGEKLFF.

The V and J genes are TRBV6-2 or TRBV6-3 and TRBJ1-2; 10 nucleotides agree with TRBD1. J gave up 7 bases and V 2 bases, and 4 bases lay outside the gene matches. The germline V gene encodes CDR1 MNHEY and CDR2 SVGEGT. The CDR3 is 14 residues long. CDR3 DNA: TGTGCCAGCAGTTACGACGGACAGGGGGTTGGCTACACCTTC. Protein sequence: CASSYDGQGVGYTF.

This clone was detected once. The CDR3 coding sequence is TGTGCCAGCAGCTTAGGGCGGGGCCTCTCCTACGAGCAGTACTTC. Translating gives CASSLGRGLSYEQYF. The V call is TRBV7-2, the J call TRBJ2-7, with D possibly matching TRBD2 (6 bases). This CDR3 comprises 15 residues. The ends were cut back, 1 base at V and 0 bases at J, with 10 bases in the middle. Germline CDR1 reads SGHTA; CDR2 reads FQGNSA.

This chain uses TRBV7-2 with TRBJ2-5, with 9 bases identical to TRBD1. V dropped 5 bases and J dropped 0; count of bases not matched to a gene: 4. The CDR3 sequence is 15 residues long. Per germline, CDR1 SGHTA and CDR2 FQGNSA. CDR3 region: CASSRDRAYQETQYF. The CDR3 DNA reads as TGTGCCAGCAGCAGGGACAGGGCTTACCAAGAGACCCAGTACTTC.

This clone has only a few counts. V and J are TRBV7-9 and TRBJ1-5; the D gene is possibly TRBD1 (5 bases). The CDR3 spans 14 residues. The germline gives CDR1 SEHNR, CDR2 FQNEAQ (reference sequence). Trimming removed 1 base at V and 3 bases at J, with 7 bases between. The CDR3, as DNA: TGTGCCAGCAGCTTAGGCAGGGACAATCAGCCCCAGCATTTT. Protein product: CASSLGRDNQPQHF.

This rearrangement joins TRBV5-4 to TRBJ1-3, with unresolved D. There are 13 residues in the CDR3. CDR1 SGHNT and CDR2 YYREEE come from the germline V gene (reference sequence). V was clipped by 7 bases and J by 3 bases, with 11 bases between them. The CDR3 protein is CASRPDIGNTIYF. DNA of the CDR3: TGTGCCAGCCGACCGGATATTGGAAACACCATATATTTT.

The chain links TRBV6-2 or TRBV6-3 to TRBJ1-1; 8 bases agree with TRBD1. The germline CDR1 and CDR2 sequences are MNHEY and SVGEGT. The V and J ends lost 0 bases and 4 bases, in that order; junction bases with no gene match: 13. The CDR3 is 18 residues long. CDR3 nucleotide sequence: TGTGCCAGCAGTTACTCGGTCAGGGGGCGCGCCATGGGCACTGAAGCTTTCTTT. Protein sequence: CASSYSVRGRAMGTEAFF.

The rearrangement links TRBV18 to TRBJ1-2, with D unresolved. The CDR3 extends over 13 amino acids. V lost 0 bases and J 4 bases, leaving 6 bases between the germline ends. The germline V gene has CDR1 KGHSH and CDR2 LQKENI. The CDR3 spells CASSPPSTYGYTF. Written as DNA, the CDR3 is TGTGCCAGCTCACCACCGTCTACCTATGGCTACACCTTC. Drawing the rest from reference TRBV18 and TRBJ1-2, the complete variable domain is NAGVMQNPRHLVRRRGQEARLRCSPMKGHSHVYWYRQLPEEGLKFMVYLQKENIIDESGMPKERFSAEFPKEGPSILRIQQVVRGDSAAYFCASSPPSTYGYTFGSGTRLTVV.

The chain combines TRBV12-5 with TRBJ2-2; perhaps TRBD1 as D (6 bases). V was cut by 3 bases and J by 5 bases, with 19 bases left in between. The CDR3 has 17 amino acids. Per germline, CDR1 LGHNT and CDR2 FRNRAP. The CDR3 sequence: CASGLSHLNRETGELFF. CDR3 DNA sequence: TGTGCTAGTGGTTTATCACACCTGAACAGGGAAACCGGGGAGCTGTTTTTT.